A single sample gave rise to the 16 T cell receptor beta chains below, sequenced in a study of OX40 agonist ivuxolimab in advanced cancers. TCRdb keeps only in-frame clones here, not all; method: immunoSEQ multiplex PCR. The sample holds around 71,000 clones, approximately 78% seen once. This specimen consisted of CD4+ or CD8+ T cells sorted from blood, obtained in a trial of the OX40 agonist ivuxolimab. These receptors all come from an adult with an advanced solid tumor such as melanoma, head and neck, liver or kidney cancer.

This chain joins TRBV15 and TRBJ2-3, with 8 bases fitting TRBD1. The V and J ends lost 2 bases and 6 bases, in that order; junction bases with no gene match: 4. CDR1 LNHNV and CDR2 YYDKDF come from the germline V gene (reference sequence). The CDR3 runs 14 residues. The CDR3 here is CATSRLNRGDTQYF. In DNA, the CDR3 is TGTGCCACCAGCAGACTGAACAGGGGGGATACGCAGTATTTT.

This chain uses TRBV6-1 with TRBJ2-5; 7 bases match TRBD2. The CDR3 runs 18 residues. From germline, CDR1 is MNHNS and CDR2 SASEGT. Unmatched junction bases numbered 14, after V lost 2 bases and J lost 2 bases. CDR3 sequence reads: CASSESSMAGAWQETQYF. The CDR3 DNA sequence: TGTGCCAGCAGTGAATCGAGTATGGCGGGAGCTTGGCAAGAGACCCAGTACTTC.

This chain joins TRBV5-1 and TRBJ1-5; no clear D gene. Germline V CDR1 and CDR2: SGHRS, YFSETQ. The CDR3 covers 16 residues. V lost 0 bases to trimming and J lost 0 bases, with 10 bases between them. CDR3 DNA sequence: TGCGCCAGCAGCTTGGAACCGGCAGATAGCAATCAGCCCCAGCATTTT. This codes for CASSLEPADSNQPQHF.

V gene TRBV29-1 combines with J gene TRBJ2-7, with 7 bases that match TRBD1. The CDR3 has 12 amino acids. CDR1 is SQVTM, CDR2 ANQGSEA, per germline. V trimming: 7 bases; J trimming: 3 bases; junction bases outside the gene matches: 6. Here the CDR3 reads CSAQQGNYEQYF. The CDR3 bases are TGCAGCGCCCAACAGGGGAACTACGAGCAGTACTTC.

The chain uses TRBV12-5 and TRBJ2-3, with 8 bases fitting TRBD2. Germline values: CDR1 LGHNT, CDR2 FRNRAP. V lost 5 bases, J lost 4 bases, and 14 bases stayed unmatched. The CDR3 runs 17 residues. Here the CDR3 reads CASGLPVGGGWPDTQYF. CDR3 DNA: TGTGCTAGTGGTCTCCCCGTTGGCGGGGGGTGGCCAGATACGCAGTATTTT.

CDR3 loop: CATSRGTWSTEAFF. DNA of the CDR3: TGTGCCACCAGCAGAGGTACCTGGAGCACTGAAGCTTTCTTT. The V gene is TRBV15, the J gene TRBJ1-1; D unresolved. Germline loops: CDR1 LNHNV, CDR2 YYDKDF (reference sequence). Between the trimmed V and J ends, which lost 1 base and 4 bases, there was a span of 10 bases. The CDR3 is made up of 14 amino acids. The whole variable domain, remainder taken from reference TRBV15 and TRBJ1-1, is DAMVIQNPRYQVTQFGKPVTLSCSQTLNHNVMYWYQQKSSQAPKLLFHYYDKDFNNEADTPDNFQSRRPNTSFCFLDIRSPGLGDTAMYLCATSRGTWSTEAFFGQGTRLTVV.

The rearrangement uses TRBV6-1 and TRBJ2-2, with 10 bases aligning to TRBD1. CDR1 is MNHNS, CDR2 SASEGT, per germline. The V and J ends lost 4 bases and 4 bases, in that order; junction bases with no gene match: 6. The CDR3 extends over 16 amino acids. Written as DNA, the CDR3 is TGTGCCAGCAGTGGATACCGGGACAGGGGCACCGGGGAGCTGTTTTTT. Protein sequence: CASSGYRDRGTGELFF.

At least ten counts were recorded for this clone. V gene TRBV19 combines with J gene TRBJ1-1, with D perhaps TRBD1 (5 bases). CDR3 size: 13 residues. V shed 3 bases and J shed 3 bases, with 8 bases lying between them. Germline assignment: CDR1 LNHDA and CDR2 SQIVND (reference sequence). The CDR3 DNA sequence: TGTGCCAGTAGTATCTCCAGGGACACTGAAGCTTTCTTT. Its protein product is CASSISRDTEAFF. Complete variable domain (other parts from reference TRBV19 and TRBJ1-1): DGGITQSPKYLFRKEGQNVTLSCEQNLNHDAMYWYRQDPGQGLRLIYYSQIVNDFQKGDIAEGYSVSREKKESFPLTVTSAQKNPTAFYLCASSISRDTEAFFGQGTRLTVV.

The rearrangement uses TRBV6-5 and TRBJ1-2; D ambiguous. Germline lookup yields CDR1 MNHEY and CDR2 SVGAGI. The CDR3 spans 11 residues. Trimming stripped 4 bases from V and 7 bases from J, with 7 bases between. The CDR3 region is CASSSDGGYTF. In DNA form, the CDR3 reads TGTGCCAGCAGTTCGGACGGTGGCTACACCTTC.

The chain uses TRBV9 and TRBJ1-4; 7 bases are a match to TRBD1. V was pared by 2 bases and J by 5 bases, with 6 bases of the junction left unmatched. Germline CDR1 is SGDLS and CDR2 is YYNGEE. The CDR3 is 15 amino acids. CDR3 bases: TGTGCCAGCAGCGTGACAGGGATGCCGAATGAAAAACTGTTTTTT. Encoded protein: CASSVTGMPNEKLFF.

This clone was seen a single time. The chain recombines TRBV7-9 with TRBJ1-1; D possibly corresponds to TRBD1 (5 bases). The CDR3 covers 14 residues. The V end was cut by 5 bases, the J end by 6 bases, with 16 bases between. From germline, CDR1 is SEHNR and CDR2 FQNEAQ (reference sequence). The CDR3 loop is CASSDRDLKSEAFF. The CDR3 DNA reads as TGTGCCAGCAGCGACCGGGACCTAAAATCTGAAGCTTTCTTT.

The chain is built from TRBV6-6 and TRBJ1-5, with TRBD1 identical over 7 bases. The trim removed 5 bases at V and 3 bases at J, leaving 10 bases unmatched. Looked up from germline, CDR1 is MNHNY and CDR2 is SVGAGI (reference sequence). The length of the CDR3 is 16 residues. The CDR3 DNA reads TGTGCCAGCAGTCGAGAGACAGGGTTAAACAATCAGCCCCAGCATTTT. Amino acid sequence: CASSRETGLNNQPQHF.

The chain combines TRBV7-2 with TRBJ2-1; 7 bases map to TRBD2. The germline CDR1 and CDR2 sequences are SGHTA and FQGNSA. J lost 12 bases, V lost 1 base, and 9 bases had no gene match. There are 14 residues in the CDR3. DNA for the CDR3: TGTGCCAGCAGCTTAGGAGGCGGGAGTATGGTGCAGTTCTTC. As protein: CASSLGGGSMVQFF.

The V call is TRBV7-2, the J call TRBJ2-7; 10 nucleotides match TRBD1. CDR3 length equals 16 residues. Germline CDR1 is SGHTA and CDR2 is FQGNSA. The V gene end was trimmed by 2 bases and the J gene end by 6 bases; junction bases not matched to a gene: 10. The CDR3 coding sequence is TGTGCCAGCAGCTTACCTTGGGGACAGGGGACGCTCGAGCAGTACTTC. Protein product: CASSLPWGQGTLEQYF.

V usage is TRBV29-1 and J usage is TRBJ1-1; D is possibly TRBD1 (6 bases). The CDR3 extends over 13 amino acids. Per germline, CDR1 SQVTM and CDR2 ANQGSEA. V lost 5 bases, J lost 10 bases, and 20 bases lay in between. CDR3 in amino acids: CSVQPIQGSRAFF. CDR3 coding DNA: TGCAGCGTTCAGCCAATTCAGGGGAGTAGAGCTTTCTTT.

The rearrangement uses TRBV6-5 and TRBJ1-1; D call uncertain. Germline values: CDR1 MNHEY, CDR2 SVGAGI. The CDR3 runs 14 residues. V dropped 5 bases and J dropped 0 bases, with 10 bases sitting between them. The CDR3 region is CASSSNNMNTEAFF. The CDR3 nucleotides read TGTGCCAGCAGTAGCAATAACATGAACACTGAAGCTTTCTTT.